This passage covers 22 T cell receptor beta chains from one sample sequenced in a study of T cells after yellow fever vaccination. TCRdb re-called the 5' RACE reads with MiXCR, one entry per CDR3 protein. Among 250,000 to 350,000 distinct CDR3 sequences listed, about 4.5% were seen once. Sequences were derived from PBMCs, sampled 15 days after the yellow fever booster vaccination. Receptors were obtained from a young man who received the YFV17D yellow fever vaccine.

This clonotype has a count of ten or more. The gene calls are TRBV6-5 and TRBJ1-2; no clear D gene. The CDR3 runs to 14 residues. The ends were cut back, 2 bases at V and 6 bases at J, with 13 bases in the middle. Germline assignment: CDR1 MNHEY and CDR2 SVGAGI. CDR3 in DNA: TGTGCCAGCAGTTACCGGAGGAAGGTGGATGGCTACACCTTC. As protein: CASSYRRKVDGYTF.

This clonotype occurred a few times. The gene calls are TRBV15 and TRBJ1-6, with a tentative D call TRBD1 (5 bases). CDR1 is LNHNV and CDR2 is YYDKDF in the germline V gene (reference sequence). The ends were cut back, 3 bases at V and 0 bases at J, with 12 bases in the middle. This CDR3 contains 17 residues. The CDR3 bases are TGTGCCACCAGCAGCTGGGGGTCGGGCTCCTATAATTCACCCCTCCACTTT. This encodes CATSSWGSGSYNSPLHF.

This clonotype was observed many times. This chain joins TRBV6-6 and TRBJ2-7; TRBD1 is a possible D gene (5 bases). Trimming took off 7 bases at V and 2 bases at J, with 12 bases between the two ends. The CDR3 spans 13 residues. Germline loops: CDR1 MNHNY, CDR2 SVGAGI (reference sequence). The DNA of the CDR3 is TGTGCCAGCATGGGGCAGAGACCCTACGAGCAGTACGTC. Translated, it gives CASMGQRPYEQYV.

This clonotype was recorded a few times. The genes are TRBV20-1 and TRBJ1-5, with TRBD1 as a possible D gene (5 bases). The germline V and J ends were trimmed by 6 bases and 7 bases, with 16 bases remaining between them. Per germline, CDR1 DFQATT and CDR2 SNEGSKA (reference sequence). The CDR3 is made up of 13 amino acids. CDR3 protein: CSAPRQGRQPQHF. The CDR3, as DNA: TGCAGTGCCCCAAGGCAGGGCCGACAGCCCCAGCATTTT.

Many counts were recorded for this clonotype. This chain joins TRBV7-2 and TRBJ2-3, with 8 nucleotides matching TRBD1. The CDR3 covers 15 residues. V dropped 4 bases and J dropped 3; count of bases not matched to a gene: 6. Germline V CDR1 and CDR2: SGHTA, FQGNSA. The CDR3 is CASSWARGPTDTQYF. CDR3 DNA: TGTGCCAGCAGCTGGGCCAGGGGGCCGACAGATACGCAGTATTTT.

This clonotype was counted a few times. CDR3 loop: CASSQEGRGFISYEQYF. Written as DNA, the CDR3 is TGTGCCAGCAGCCAAGAGGGTCGGGGGTTCATCTCCTACGAGCAGTACTTC. This sequence joins TRBV3-1 and TRBJ2-7, with D possibly matching TRBD2 (6 bases). Trimming took off 0 bases at V and 0 bases at J, with 15 bases between the two ends. The CDR3 runs to 17 residues. Germline values: CDR1 LGHDT, CDR2 YNNKEL (reference sequence).

J is TRBJ2-2 and V is TRBV14; D ambiguous. Germline loops: CDR1 SGHDN, CDR2 FVKESK. This CDR3 has 15 amino acids. V was pared by 2 bases and J by 3 bases, with 10 bases between. The CDR3 is CASSQSKTDTGELFF. DNA for the CDR3: TGTGCCAGCAGCCAATCTAAGACGGACACCGGGGAGCTGTTTTTT.

This clonotype has ten or more counts. The chain combines TRBV7-2 with TRBJ2-7; the D gene is possibly TRBD2 (6 bases). The CDR3 is 14 amino acids. Trimming removed 5 bases at V and 6 bases at J, with 17 bases between. From germline, CDR1 is SGHTA and CDR2 FQGNSA. The CDR3 loop is CASSPGLSWGEQYF. The DNA for the CDR3 is TGTGCCAGCAGCCCGGGACTTTCATGGGGCGAGCAGTACTTC.

This clonotype was recorded a few times. This chain connects TRBV5-1 to TRBJ2-3; D possibly corresponds to TRBD2 (6 bases). Per germline, CDR1 SGHRS and CDR2 YFSETQ. The CDR3 has 14 amino acids. V lost 0 bases to trimming and J lost 1 base, with 6 bases between them. The CDR3 protein is CASSLERGTDTQYF. The CDR3 bases are TGCGCCAGCAGCTTGGAGCGGGGCACAGATACGCAGTATTTT.

Ten or more counts support this clonotype. The chain has TRBV7-2 and TRBJ2-1; D possibly corresponds to TRBD2 (6 bases). Per the germline V gene, CDR1 is SGHTA and CDR2 is FQGNSA. This CDR3 has 17 amino acids. Trimming removed 0 bases from V and 4 bases from J, with 16 bases in between. The CDR3 DNA reads as TGTGCCAGCAGCTTAGCGATTGGAGGGGCAGGGTACAATGAGCAGTTCTTC. Its translation: CASSLAIGGAGYNEQFF.

This clonotype was picked up a small number of times. The chain combines TRBV4-2 with TRBJ1-1, with D possibly TRBD1 on 6 matching bases. The V end lost 4 bases, the J end lost 4 bases, and 16 bases lay between the germline ends. The length of the CDR3 is 15 residues. Germline V gene data show CDR1 as LGHNA and CDR2 as YNFKEQ. CDR3 sequence reads: CASSPRTGPSTEAFF. CDR3 bases: TGTGCCAGCAGCCCCCGAACAGGGCCATCCACTGAAGCTTTCTTT.

This clonotype has at least ten counts. The V gene is TRBV5-1, the J gene TRBJ2-1; TRBD1 aligns across 9 bases. Trimming removed 0 bases from V and 5 bases from J; junction bases left unmatched: 3. CDR1 and CDR2 (germline): SGHRS, YFSETQ. The CDR3 is 15 residues long. The CDR3 spells CASSLGGTGNNEQFF. The CDR3 region has the DNA TGCGCCAGCAGCTTGGGTGGGACAGGGAACAATGAGCAGTTCTTC.

This clonotype was recorded a few times. The rearrangement uses TRBV2 and TRBJ1-1; D unclear. Trimming removed 6 bases from V and 5 bases from J, with 16 bases in between. Per germline, CDR1 SNHLY and CDR2 FYNNEI. The CDR3 sequence is 14 residues long. CDR3 coding DNA: TGTGCCAGCAGGGACCAGGTGCTGCGGACTGAAGCTTTCTTT. Its translation is CASRDQVLRTEAFF.

In regard to this clonotype: A much larger clone differs from this one at a single base, so this may be a read error. The genes are TRBV7-2 and TRBJ2-2; tentative D call: TRBD2 (6 bases). CDR1 and CDR2 from the germline V gene are SGHTA and FQGNSA. The CDR3 is made up of 13 amino acids. The CDR3 DNA is TGTGCCAGCAGCTTTAGTGGGTCCGGGGGGCTGTTTTTT. It translates to CASSFSGSGGLFF.

At least ten counts were recorded for this clonotype. This chain uses TRBV12-3 or TRBV12-4 with TRBJ1-4; the D is unclear. Trimming took off 5 bases at V and 8 bases at J, with 6 bases between the two ends. The CDR3 spans 11 residues. The CDR3 DNA reads TGTGCCAGCAGTACTGGAGAAAAACTGTTTTTT. It encodes CASSTGEKLFF.

In its sample, this clonotype was seen many times. The chain joins TRBV7-2 to TRBJ2-3, with 7 bases matching TRBD2. V shed 4 bases, J shed 1 base, and the junction held 5 bases outside the gene matches. From germline, CDR1 is SGHTA and CDR2 FQGNSA. The CDR3 totals 15 residues. The CDR3 sequence: CASSSLAVGTDTQYF. CDR3 sequence (DNA): TGTGCCAGCAGCTCTCTAGCGGTAGGCACAGATACGCAGTATTTT. The whole variable domain, remainder taken from reference TRBV7-2 and TRBJ2-3, is GAGVSQSPSNKVTEKGKDVELRCDPISGHTALYWYRQSLGQGLEFLIYFQGNSAPDKSGLPSDRFSAERTGGSVSTLTIQRTQQEDSAVYLCASSSLAVGTDTQYFGPGTRLTVL.

Only a few counts were recorded for this clonotype. The chain uses TRBV7-9 and TRBJ1-3; 7 bases align to TRBD1. V gave up 8 bases and J gave up 1 base; unmatched junction bases: 5. CDR3 length: 14 amino acids. Germline CDR1 and CDR2: SEHNR and FQNEAQ (reference sequence). The CDR3 region has the DNA TGTGCCAGCCGGGACAGTGTTTCTGGAAACACCATATATTTT. Translation: CASRDSVSGNTIYF.

In this sample, this clonotype turned up a few times. The chain combines TRBV7-2 with TRBJ2-7, with D possibly matching TRBD2 (5 bases). The germline CDR1 and CDR2 sequences are SGHTA and FQGNSA. This CDR3 has 15 residues. The V gene lost 1 base and the J gene lost 3 bases, with 13 bases spanning the gap. CDR3 loop: CASSLGGAESYEQYF. CDR3 nucleotides: TGTGCCAGCAGCTTAGGAGGAGCGGAAAGCTACGAGCAGTACTTC.

The chain couples TRBV12-3 or TRBV12-4 to TRBJ2-6, with D uncertain. The CDR3 contains 13 residues. The germline V and J ends were trimmed by 6 bases and 2 bases, with 5 bases remaining between them. In DNA, the CDR3 is TGTGCCAGCAGGGCGCCTGGGGCCAACGTCCTGACTTTC. This codes for CASRAPGANVLTF.

This clonotype was recorded at least ten times. This chain uses TRBV20-1 with TRBJ2-1, with 11 bases aligning to TRBD2. This CDR3 spans 16 amino acids. Germline CDR1 DFQATT, CDR2 SNEGSKA (reference sequence). Losses at the gene ends were 3 bases for V and 3 bases for J; bases not matched to a gene: 7. In nucleotides, the CDR3 is TGCAGTGCTAGGACGCCCCTAGCGGGGGGCTACAATGAGCAGTTCTTC. Encoded protein: CSARTPLAGGYNEQFF.

The table lists this clonotype with many counts. V gene TRBV28 combines with J gene TRBJ2-4, with D perhaps matching TRBD1 (5 bases). CDR1 is MDHEN and CDR2 is SYDVKM in the germline V gene. This CDR3 spans 16 amino acids. The V end was cut by 2 bases, the J end by 8 bases, with 19 bases between. The CDR3 bases are TGTGCCAGCAGTTTAAATCCAGGGCGGCCCTTAGACATTCAGTACTTC. Protein: CASSLNPGRPLDIQYF.

This clonotype was observed at least ten times. The V and J genes are TRBV27 and TRBJ1-2, with TRBD1 as a possible D gene (5 bases). Trimming removed 6 bases at V and 4 bases at J, with 12 bases between. Germline assignment: CDR1 MNHEY and CDR2 SMNVEV (reference sequence). This CDR3 comprises 13 residues. The CDR3 region is CASRMTDSYGYTF. The DNA for the CDR3 is TGTGCCAGCAGAATGACAGATTCCTATGGCTACACCTTC.